The 14 T cell receptor beta chains reported below all come from one sample, sequenced in a study of cytomegalovirus exposure and HLA in healthy donors. 13 Jbeta primers and 60 Vbeta primers were used for the PCR. Repertoires were generated with immunoSEQ multiplex PCR, while TCRdb's copy carries only in-frame clones and drops some. The sample carries about 160,000 clones, roughly 83% recorded once. Source material: PBMCs. All receptors derive from a boy younger than 10 in good health and CMV-seronegative.

The chain combines TRBV7-8 with TRBJ2-5, with D tentatively TRBD1 (5 bases). The CDR3 loop spans 14 amino acids. Germline loops: CDR1 SGHVS, CDR2 FQNEAQ. V gave up 4 bases and J gave up 5 bases, with 14 bases separating them. The CDR3 loop reads CASSSWEGVETQYF. DNA for the CDR3: TGTGCCAGCAGCTCCTGGGAAGGGGTGGAGACCCAGTACTTC. The full variable domain, completed using reference TRBV7-8 and TRBJ2-5, is GAGVSQSPRYKVAKRGQDVALRCDPISGHVSLFWYQQALGQGPEFLTYFQNEAQLDKSGLPSDRFFAERPEGSVSTLKIQRTQQEDSAVYLCASSSWEGVETQYFGPGTRLLVL.

This chain links TRBV4-3 with TRBJ1-1; TRBD1 matches 9 bases. Germline trimming cut 3 bases from V and 7 bases from J; bases unmatched to any gene: 6. The germline gives CDR1 LGHNA, CDR2 YSLEER. This CDR3 has 14 residues. This CDR3 is CASSQDDRGYEAFF. CDR3 sequence (DNA): TGCGCCAGCAGCCAGGATGACAGGGGGTATGAAGCTTTCTTT.

J is TRBJ2-1 and V is TRBV25-1, with 7 bases aligning to TRBD1. The CDR3 runs to 14 residues. V shed 3 bases, J shed 4 bases, and the junction held 3 bases outside the gene matches. Per the germline V gene, CDR1 is MGHDK and CDR2 is SYGVNS. CDR3: CASSEQQGYNEQFF. CDR3 in DNA: TGTGCCAGCAGTGAGCAACAGGGGTACAATGAGCAGTTCTTC. Full variable domain (rest looked up from reference TRBV25-1 and TRBJ2-1): EADIYQTPRYLVIGTGKKITLECSQTMGHDKMYWYQQDPGMELHLIHYSYGVNSTEKGDLSSESTVSRIRTEHFPLTLESARPSHTSQYLCASSEQQGYNEQFFGPGTRLTVL.

This clone was picked up a small number of times. V and J are TRBV19 and TRBJ2-1; D perhaps matches TRBD1 (5 bases). With 6 bases removed from V and 6 bases from J, the gap between germline ends came to 15 bases. Germline CDR1 is LNHDA and CDR2 is SQIVND (reference sequence). CDR3 length: 14 amino acids. The CDR3 sequence is CASSPQMGRNEQFF. The CDR3 DNA reads as TGTGCCAGTAGCCCCCAAATGGGGCGCAATGAGCAGTTCTTC.

The genes are TRBV5-4 and TRBJ1-1, with a tentative D call TRBD1 (5 bases). The CDR3 runs 16 residues. Trimming removed 3 bases from V and 0 bases from J, with 15 bases in between. The germline gives CDR1 SGHNT, CDR2 YYREEE (reference sequence). The CDR3 nucleotides read TGTGCCAGCAGCTACGGGGGGGTGACGATGAACACTGAAGCTTTCTTT. Protein sequence: CASSYGGVTMNTEAFF.

The V call is TRBV18, the J call TRBJ2-1; 7 bases agree with TRBD1. V shed 5 bases, J shed 0 bases, and the junction held 10 bases outside the gene matches. This CDR3 comprises 17 residues. The germline gives CDR1 KGHSH, CDR2 LQKENI. The CDR3 region has the DNA TGTGCCAGCTCAACTCACAGCAGGGGGAGCTCCTACAATGAGCAGTTCTTC. Residues: CASSTHSRGSSYNEQFF.

The chain recombines TRBV6-5 with TRBJ1-5; maybe TRBD1 (5 bases). CDR3 length: 14 residues. Germline V gene lookup returns CDR1 MNHEY and CDR2 SVGAGI. V was shortened by 0 bases and J by 4 bases, with 7 bases between the two germline ends. The CDR3 reads CASSYSQGNQPQHF. CDR3 coding DNA: TGTGCCAGCAGTTACTCCCAGGGAAATCAGCCCCAGCATTTT.

The chain combines TRBV10-2 with TRBJ1-5, with TRBD1 as a possible D gene (5 bases). V gave up 6 bases and J gave up 4 bases, with 16 bases separating them. The CDR3 loop spans 15 amino acids. Germline CDR1 and CDR2: WSHSY and SAAADI. The CDR3 region is CASSDGGRENQPQHF. CDR3 bases: TGCGCCAGCAGCGATGGGGGGAGGGAGAATCAGCCCCAGCATTTT.

The chain has TRBV6-5 and TRBJ2-1, with TRBD2 as a possible D gene (6 bases). V was clipped by 5 bases and J by 3 bases, with 11 bases between them. Germline CDR1 reads MNHEY; CDR2 reads SVGAGI. The CDR3 sequence is 14 residues long. The CDR3 reads CASSPTRLYNEQFF. Written as DNA, the CDR3 is TGTGCCAGCAGTCCGACTAGGCTCTACAATGAGCAGTTCTTC.

The chain recombines TRBV30 with TRBJ1-2, with 7 bases identical to TRBD1. V dropped 5 bases and J dropped 4; count of bases not matched to a gene: 10. The CDR3 sequence is 14 residues long. Germline V lookup: CDR1 GTSNPN, CDR2 SVGIG (reference sequence). DNA of the CDR3: TGTGCCTGGTCCAAACAGGGGACCCGCTATGGCTACACCTTC. Amino acid sequence: CAWSKQGTRYGYTF. The entire variable domain, with the rest obtained from reference TRBV30 and TRBJ1-2, is as follows: SQTIHQWPATLVQPVGSPLSLECTVEGTSNPNLYWYRQAAGRGLQLLFYSVGIGQISSEVPQNLSASRPQDRQFILSSKKLLLSDSGFYLCAWSKQGTRYGYTFGSGTRLTVV.

The chain recombines TRBV7-8 with TRBJ1-4; D is possibly TRBD1 (6 bases). In germline, CDR1 is SGHVS, CDR2 FQNEAQ. The CDR3 is 17 amino acids. Between the trimmed V and J ends, which lost 5 bases and 5 bases, there was a span of 21 bases. CDR3 residues: CASSPGSLGTYNEKLFF. In nucleotides, the CDR3 is TGTGCCAGCAGCCCCGGATCCCTCGGGACATACAATGAAAAACTGTTTTTT.

This clone has a handful of counts. The chain carries TRBV6-4 and TRBJ2-3, with D perhaps matching TRBD1 (5 bases). There are 15 residues in the CDR3. Germline lookup yields CDR1 MRHNA and CDR2 SNTAGT. The V and J ends lost 0 bases and 4 bases respectively, with 11 bases between them. This chain's CDR3 is CASSDSGKGPDTQYF. The CDR3 coding sequence is TGTGCCAGCAGTGACTCGGGCAAGGGGCCAGATACGCAGTATTTT.

The V and J genes are TRBV25-1 and TRBJ2-1, with 10 bases matching TRBD2. Germline CDR1 reads MGHDK; CDR2 reads SYGVNS. This CDR3 region has 14 residues. After removal of 1 base from V and 7 bases from J, the junction contained 1 base not matched to a gene. Here the CDR3 DNA reads TGTGCCAGCAGTGAATCTAGCGGGAGTAATGAGCAGTTCTTC. Its protein is CASSESSGSNEQFF. Full variable domain (outside the CDR3, taken from reference TRBV25-1 and TRBJ2-1): EADIYQTPRYLVIGTGKKITLECSQTMGHDKMYWYQQDPGMELHLIHYSYGVNSTEKGDLSSESTVSRIRTEHFPLTLESARPSHTSQYLCASSESSGSNEQFFGPGTRLTVL.

The V and J genes are TRBV5-1 and TRBJ2-7; TRBD1 might be the D (6 bases). The CDR3 runs 12 residues. Germline V lookup: CDR1 SGHRS, CDR2 YFSETQ. V dropped 3 bases and J dropped 6 bases, with 10 bases sitting between them. The CDR3 coding sequence is TGCGCCAGCAGCTCCGGGACACCCGAGCAGTACTTC. This encodes CASSSGTPEQYF.